This T cell receptor beta chain is drawn from a study of T cell changes during pregnancy in multiple sclerosis. Sequencing used immunoSEQ multiplex PCR; TCRdb keeps in-frame clones, though not all of them. This table holds 25,000 to 35,000 clones, around 89% found once. Germline CDR1 reads SGDLS; CDR2 reads YYNGEE. Trimming took 0 bases from V and 3 from J; bases not matched to a gene: 10. The CDR3 spans 18 residues. Specimen: CD8+ T cells from peripheral blood mononuclear cells, collected in the second trimester of pregnancy. The sequence was collected from a female donor with multiple sclerosis, enrolled in a pregnancy study. V and J are TRBV9 and TRBJ2-2; 8 nucleotides line up with TRBD1. The CDR3 region is CASSVVDRGRGHTGELFF. The CDR3 coding sequence is TGTGCCAGCAGCGTAGTTGACAGGGGTAGGGGTCACACCGGGGAGCTGTTTTTT. The complete variable domain, with remaining parts taken from reference TRBV9 and TRBJ2-2, reads DSGVTQTPKHLITATGQRVTLRCSPRSGDLSVYWYQQSLDQGLQFLIQYYNGEERAKGNILERFSAQQFPDLHSELNLSSLELGDSALYFCASSVVDRGRGHTGELFFGEGSRLTVL.